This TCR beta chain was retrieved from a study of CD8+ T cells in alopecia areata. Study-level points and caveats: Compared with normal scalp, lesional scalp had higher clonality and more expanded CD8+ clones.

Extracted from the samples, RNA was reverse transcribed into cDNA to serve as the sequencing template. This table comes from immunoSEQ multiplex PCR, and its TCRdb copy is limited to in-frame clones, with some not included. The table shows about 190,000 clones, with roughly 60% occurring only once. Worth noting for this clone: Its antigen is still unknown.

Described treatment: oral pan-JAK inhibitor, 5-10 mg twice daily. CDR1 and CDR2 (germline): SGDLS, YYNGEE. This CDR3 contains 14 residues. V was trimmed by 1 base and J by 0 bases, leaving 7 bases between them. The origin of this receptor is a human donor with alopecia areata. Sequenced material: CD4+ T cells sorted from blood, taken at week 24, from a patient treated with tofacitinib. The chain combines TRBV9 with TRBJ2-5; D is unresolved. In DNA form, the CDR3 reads TGTGCCAGCAGCGTAACAGTTTACCAAGAGACCCAGTACTTC. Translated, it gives CASSVTVYQETQYF. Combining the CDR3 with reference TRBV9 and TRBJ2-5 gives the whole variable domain DSGVTQTPKHLITATGQRVTLRCSPRSGDLSVYWYQQSLDQGLQFLIQYYNGEERAKGNILERFSAQQFPDLHSELNLSSLELGDSALYFCASSVTVYQETQYFGPGTRLLVL.